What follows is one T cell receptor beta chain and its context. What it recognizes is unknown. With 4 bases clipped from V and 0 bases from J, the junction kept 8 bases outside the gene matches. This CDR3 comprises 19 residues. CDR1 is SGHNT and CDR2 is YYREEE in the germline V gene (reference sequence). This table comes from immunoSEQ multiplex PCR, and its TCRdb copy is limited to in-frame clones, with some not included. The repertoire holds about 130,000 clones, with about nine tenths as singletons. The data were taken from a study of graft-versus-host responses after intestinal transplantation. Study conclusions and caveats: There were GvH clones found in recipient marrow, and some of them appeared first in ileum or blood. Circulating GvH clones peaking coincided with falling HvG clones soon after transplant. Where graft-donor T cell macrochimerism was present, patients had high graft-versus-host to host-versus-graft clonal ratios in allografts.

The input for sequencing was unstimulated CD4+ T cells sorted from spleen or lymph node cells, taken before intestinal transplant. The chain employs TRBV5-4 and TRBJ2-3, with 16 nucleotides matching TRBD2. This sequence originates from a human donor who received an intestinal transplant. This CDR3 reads CASSSGGLAGGPSTDTQYF. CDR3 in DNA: TGTGCCAGCAGCAGCGGGGGACTAGCGGGAGGGCCTAGCACAGATACGCAGTATTTT.